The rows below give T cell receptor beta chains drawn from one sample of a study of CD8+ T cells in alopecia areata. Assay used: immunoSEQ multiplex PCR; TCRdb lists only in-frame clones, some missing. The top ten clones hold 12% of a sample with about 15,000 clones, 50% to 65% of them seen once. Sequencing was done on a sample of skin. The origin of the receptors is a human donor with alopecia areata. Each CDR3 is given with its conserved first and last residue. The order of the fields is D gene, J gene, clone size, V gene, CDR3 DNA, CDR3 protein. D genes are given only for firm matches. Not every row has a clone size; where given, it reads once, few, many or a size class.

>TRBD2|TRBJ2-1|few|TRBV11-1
TGTGCCAGCAGCTTTTACCCCATTGTGGCTAGCGGCTACAATGAGCAGTTCTTC
CASSFYPIVASGYNEQFF
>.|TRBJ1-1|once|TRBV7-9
TGTGCCAGCAGCTTCGGTTTGGTGGAAGCTTTCTTT
CASSFGLVEAFF
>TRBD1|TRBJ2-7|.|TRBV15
TGTGCCACCAGCAGGGCCCGGGGACAGGGGGACAACGAGCAGTACTTC
CATSRARGQGDNEQYF
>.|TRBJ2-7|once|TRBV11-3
TGTGCCAGCAGCACGAGAAACGGAGAGCAGTACTTC
CASSTRNGEQYF
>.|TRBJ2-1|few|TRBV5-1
TGCGCCAGCAATCCCGGGATGGATCGCTCCTACAATGAGCAGTTCTTC
CASNPGMDRSYNEQFF
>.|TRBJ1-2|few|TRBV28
TGTGCCAGCAGTTCAGGGGCGCGGATGTTTGGCTACACCTTC
CASSSGARMFGYTF
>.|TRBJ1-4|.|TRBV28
TGTGCCAGCAGTGCGCGGTACGAAAAACTGTTTTTT
CASSARYEKLFF
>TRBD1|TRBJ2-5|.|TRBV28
TGTGCCAGCAGTTTGGGACAGGGTATCCAAGAGACCCAGTACTTC
CASSLGQGIQETQYF
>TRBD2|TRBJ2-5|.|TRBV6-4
TGTGCCAGCAGTAGGACTAGCGGGTCAACGACCCAGTACTTC
CASSRTSGSTTQYF
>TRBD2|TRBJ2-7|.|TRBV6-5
TGTGCCAGCAGCTCCTTTAGCGGGACATCCTACGAGCAGTACTTC
CASSSFSGTSYEQYF
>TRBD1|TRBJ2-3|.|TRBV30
TGTGCCTGGGCCGGGACAGCCTTCACAGATACGCAGTATTTT
CAWAGTAFTDTQYF
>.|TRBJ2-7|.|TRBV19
TGTGCCAGTAGTATAATTCCAGGGAACTACGAGCAGTACTTC
CASSIIPGNYEQYF
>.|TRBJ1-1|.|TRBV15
TGTGCCACCAGCAGAGTTACGCCAGAGAACACTGAAGCTTTCTTT
CATSRVTPENTEAFF
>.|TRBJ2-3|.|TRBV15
TGTGCCACCAGCAGAGATCTGGGGGCGGATACGCAGTATTTT
CATSRDLGADTQYF
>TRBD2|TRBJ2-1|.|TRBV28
TGTGCCAGCAGTCATACCCAGGGACTAGCGGGAGTAGGAGAGCAGTTCTTC
CASSHTQGLAGVGEQFF
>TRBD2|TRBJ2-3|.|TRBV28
TGTGCCAGCAGTCCCCTAGCGGGGCTTGGGGGGGGGCAGTATTTT
CASSPLAGLGGGQYF
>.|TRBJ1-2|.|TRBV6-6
TGTGCCAGCAGTAAAACATCATGGGTCGGAACCTATGGCTACACCTTC
CASSKTSWVGTYGYTF
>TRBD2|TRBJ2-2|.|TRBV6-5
TGTGCCAGCCGGGGGGGAGGTGAAGCCGGGGAGCTGTTTTTT
CASRGGGEAGELFF
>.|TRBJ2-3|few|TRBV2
TGTGCCAGCACTCTCGGCGGAGCTAGCACAGATACGCAGTATTTT
CASTLGGASTDTQYF
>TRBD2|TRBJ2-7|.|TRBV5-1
TGCGCCAGCAGCTTGACCCCTTCTAGCGGGAGTACCTCCTACGAGCAGTACTTC
CASSLTPSSGSTSYEQYF
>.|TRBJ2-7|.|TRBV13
TGTGCCAGTTGCCGCGGCAATACGGGGGAGCAGTACTTC
CASCRGNTGEQYF
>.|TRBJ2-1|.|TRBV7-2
TGTGCCAGCAGCTTAGATGGCGGGAACGCCTACAATGAGCAGTTCTTC
CASSLDGGNAYNEQFF
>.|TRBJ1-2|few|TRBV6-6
TGTGCCAGCAGTTACGGAGTTCAAGGGCACTATGGCTACACCTTC
CASSYGVQGHYGYTF
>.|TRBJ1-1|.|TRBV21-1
TGTGCCAGCAGCAAAAAGACTTCTTCTGAAGCTTTCTTT
CASSKKTSSEAFF
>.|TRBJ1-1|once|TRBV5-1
TGCGCCAGCAGCCGGACAGCCTTGAACACTGAAGCTTTCTTT
CASSRTALNTEAFF
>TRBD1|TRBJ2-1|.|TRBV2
TGTGCCAGCAGTGATGGGACAGGGCAATCCCCATACAATGAGCAGTTCTTC
CASSDGTGQSPYNEQFF
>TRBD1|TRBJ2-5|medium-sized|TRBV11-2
TGTGCCAGCAGCCCAGCGGACAGGGGGGTCCAAGAGACCCAGTACTTC
CASSPADRGVQETQYF
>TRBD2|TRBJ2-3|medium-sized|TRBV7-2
TGTGCCAGCAGCTTACTCTTAGCGGGAGGGCGGAGCACAGATACGCAGTATTTT
CASSLLLAGGRSTDTQYF
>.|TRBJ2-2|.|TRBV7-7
TGTGCTAGCAGCTTAATAGGGGATGAGCTGTTTTTT
CASSLIGDELFF
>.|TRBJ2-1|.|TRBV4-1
TGCGCCAGCAGCCAAGTAGATGTGGGTCTTCGTTACAATGAGCAGTTCTTC
CASSQVDVGLRYNEQFF
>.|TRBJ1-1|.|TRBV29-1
TGCAGCGTGAGGTACGGAGGGACTGAAGCTTTCTTT
CSVRYGGTEAFF
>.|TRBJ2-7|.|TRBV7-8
TGTGCCAGCAGCTTAGGTAGGGCCTTCTACGAGCAGTACTTC
CASSLGRAFYEQYF
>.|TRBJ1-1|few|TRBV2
TGTGCCAGCAGTGATTTGGGGGGAAGTCGAGCTTTCTTT
CASSDLGGSRAFF
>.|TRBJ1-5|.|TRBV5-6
TGTGCCAGCAGCTTGATTGGTCAGCCCCAGCATTTT
CASSLIGQPQHF
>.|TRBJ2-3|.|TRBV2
TGTGCCAGCCGTCGTAGGGCCATTAATCCAGATACGCAGTATTTT
CASRRRAINPDTQYF
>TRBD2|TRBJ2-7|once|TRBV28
TGTGCCAGCAGTCCCGCCCCCCCTAGCGGATACTACGAGCAGTACTTC
CASSPAPPSGYYEQYF
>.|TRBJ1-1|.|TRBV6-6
TGTGCCAGCAGTTACCCTGGTTCCTATGAAGCTTTCTTT
CASSYPGSYEAFF
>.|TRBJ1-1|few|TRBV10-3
TGTGCCGAACAGAGGGACCCGAGTACTGAAGCTTTCTTT
CAEQRDPSTEAFF
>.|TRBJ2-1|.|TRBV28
TGTGCCAGCAGCCTCGAGTACTTGCCCCGATACAATGAGCAGTTCTTC
CASSLEYLPRYNEQFF
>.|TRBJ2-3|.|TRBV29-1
TGCAGCATCGAGGGTTGGGTGGGCACAGATACGCAGTATTTT
CSIEGWVGTDTQYF